This entry describes one TCR beta chain. The V end lost 6 bases, the J end lost 0 bases, and 14 bases lay between the germline ends. This CDR3 has 15 residues. RNA transcripts yielded amplified TCR beta CDR3 regions. The primer set for the first-round RT-PCR of the TCR CDR3 was HTBI. TCRdb fed the multiplex PCR reads into MiXCR, producing one record per CDR3 protein. The sample holds almost 350,000 distinct CDR3 sequences, 15% to 20% seen once. This specimen comes from a study of T cells in Graves' hyperthyroidism and ophthalmopathy. The sequence derives from a woman aged 40 to 55 with Graves' ophthalmopathy. The V call is TRBV12-3 or TRBV12-4, the J call TRBJ1-1; possible D gene TRBD1, 6 bases. Material: blood. The CDR3 reads CASRAGHPMNTEAFF. DNA for the CDR3: TGTGCCAGCAGAGCGGGACATCCGATGAACACTGAAGCTTTCTTT.